This T cell receptor (beta chain) is from a study of blood T cells in healthy people across ages. It was with a sample-barcoded 5' primer and a J-beta primer mix that a second PCR of about 6 to 12 cycles was run. TCRdb reprocessed the 5' RACE reads with MiXCR, giving one entry per CDR3 protein. The profile shows hundreds of thousands of distinct CDR3 sequences, 29% of them singletons. V lost 7 bases to trimming and J lost 6 bases, with 26 bases between them. The CDR3 is 17 residues long. This clonotype has at least ten counts. The chain uses TRBV12-3 or TRBV12-4 and TRBJ2-3; D gene ambiguous. The receptor comes from an elderly woman in good health. Sequenced: blood. The CDR3 nucleotides are TGTGCCAGCACCCTAAGAGAGACTTTCCCCAAGAGGGATACGCAGTATTTT. Its translation: CASTLRETFPKRDTQYF.